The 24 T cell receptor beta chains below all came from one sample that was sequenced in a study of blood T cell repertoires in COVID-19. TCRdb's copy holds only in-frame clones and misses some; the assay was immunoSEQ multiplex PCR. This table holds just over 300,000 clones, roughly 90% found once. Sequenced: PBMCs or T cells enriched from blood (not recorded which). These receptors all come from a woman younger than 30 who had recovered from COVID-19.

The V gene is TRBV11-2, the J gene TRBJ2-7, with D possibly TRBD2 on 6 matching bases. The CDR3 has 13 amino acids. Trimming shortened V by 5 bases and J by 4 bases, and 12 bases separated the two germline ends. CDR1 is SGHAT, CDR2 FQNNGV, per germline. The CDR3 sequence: CASSPGSGYEQYF. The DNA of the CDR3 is TGTGCCAGCAGCCCCGGTAGCGGATACGAGCAGTACTTC.

The CDR3 reads CASSYVDSLGGYTF. The CDR3 bases are TGTGCCAGCAGTTACGTGGACAGCTTGGGTGGCTACACCTTC. The V call is TRBV6-2 or TRBV6-3, the J call TRBJ1-2; the D gene is possibly TRBD1 (6 bases). V gave up 2 bases and J gave up 7 bases, with 14 bases separating them. The CDR3 sequence is 14 residues long. Looked up from germline, CDR1 is MNHEY and CDR2 is SVGEGT.

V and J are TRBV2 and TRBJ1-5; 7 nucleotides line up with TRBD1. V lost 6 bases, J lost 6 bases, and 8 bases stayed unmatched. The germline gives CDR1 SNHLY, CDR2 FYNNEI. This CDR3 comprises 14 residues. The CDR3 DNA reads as TGTGCCAGCAGCGCGACAGGGCGAGGTCAGCCCCAGCATTTT. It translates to CASSATGRGQPQHF.

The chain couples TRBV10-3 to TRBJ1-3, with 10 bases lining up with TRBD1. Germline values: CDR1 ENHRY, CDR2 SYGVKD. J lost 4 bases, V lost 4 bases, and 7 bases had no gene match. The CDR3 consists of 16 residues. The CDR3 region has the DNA TGTGCCATCAGTGTCGACAGGGGGCTTCGGGGAAACACCATATATTTT. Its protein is CAISVDRGLRGNTIYF.

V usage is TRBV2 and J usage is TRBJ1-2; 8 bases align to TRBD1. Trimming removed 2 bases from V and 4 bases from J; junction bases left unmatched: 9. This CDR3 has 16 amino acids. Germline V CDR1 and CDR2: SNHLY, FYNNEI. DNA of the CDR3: TGTGCCAGCAGTGAATACCAGGGGGCGACCTTCTATGGCTACACCTTC. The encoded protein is CASSEYQGATFYGYTF.

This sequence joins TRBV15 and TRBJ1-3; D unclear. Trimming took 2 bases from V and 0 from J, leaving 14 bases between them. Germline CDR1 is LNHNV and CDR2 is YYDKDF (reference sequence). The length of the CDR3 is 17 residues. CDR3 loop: CATSRLRGLNSGNTIYF. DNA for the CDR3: TGTGCCACCAGCAGACTCAGAGGACTAAACTCTGGAAACACCATATATTTT.

DNA of the CDR3: TGTGCCAGCAGCCAACAGGGCCTCCGTGGAAACACCATATATTTT. Protein sequence: CASSQQGLRGNTIYF. This chain joins TRBV14 and TRBJ1-3; maybe TRBD1 (5 bases). The germline CDR1 and CDR2 sequences are SGHDN and FVKESK. The V end was cut by 2 bases, the J end by 3 bases, with 11 bases between. This CDR3 contains 15 residues. Full variable domain (missing parts from reference TRBV14 and TRBJ1-3): EAGVTQFPSHSVIEKGQTVTLRCDPISGHDNLYWYRRVMGKEIKFLLHFVKESKQDESGMPNNRFLAERTGGTYSTLKVQPAELEDSGVYFCASSQQGLRGNTIYFGEGSWLTVV.

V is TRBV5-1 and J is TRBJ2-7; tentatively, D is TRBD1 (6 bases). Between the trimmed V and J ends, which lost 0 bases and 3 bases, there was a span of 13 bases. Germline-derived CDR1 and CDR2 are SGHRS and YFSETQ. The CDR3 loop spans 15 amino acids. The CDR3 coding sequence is TGCGCCAGCAGCTTGGCCGGCAGGGGATTCTACGAGCAGTACTTC. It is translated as CASSLAGRGFYEQYF. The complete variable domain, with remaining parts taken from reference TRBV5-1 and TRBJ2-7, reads KAGVTQTPRYLIKTRGQQVTLSCSPISGHRSVSWYQQTPGQGLQFLFEYFSETQRNKGNFPGRFSGRQFSNSRSEMNVSTLELGDSALYLCASSLAGRGFYEQYFGPGTRLTVT.

The CDR3 here is CASKTGVNTEAFF. CDR3 coding DNA: TGTGCCAGCAAGACAGGGGTGAACACTGAAGCTTTCTTT. V usage is TRBV7-3 and J usage is TRBJ1-1; 8 bases line up with TRBD1. The CDR3 consists of 13 residues. Germline CDR1 and CDR2: SGHTA and FQGTGA. J gave up 0 bases and V 7 bases, and 1 base lay outside the gene matches.

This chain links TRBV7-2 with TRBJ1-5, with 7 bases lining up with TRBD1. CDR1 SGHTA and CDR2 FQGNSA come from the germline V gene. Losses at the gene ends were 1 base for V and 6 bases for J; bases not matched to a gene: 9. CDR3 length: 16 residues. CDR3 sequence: CASSLGGQLGGQPQHF. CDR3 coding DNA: TGTGCCAGCAGCTTAGGGGGACAGCTAGGGGGTCAGCCCCAGCATTTT.

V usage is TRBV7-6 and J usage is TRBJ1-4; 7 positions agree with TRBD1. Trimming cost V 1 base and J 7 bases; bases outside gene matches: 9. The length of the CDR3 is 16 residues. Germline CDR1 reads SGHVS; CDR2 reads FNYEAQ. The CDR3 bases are TGTGCCAGCAGCTTAGGCCTGAGACAGGGTGGTGAAAAACTGTTTTTT. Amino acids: CASSLGLRQGGEKLFF.

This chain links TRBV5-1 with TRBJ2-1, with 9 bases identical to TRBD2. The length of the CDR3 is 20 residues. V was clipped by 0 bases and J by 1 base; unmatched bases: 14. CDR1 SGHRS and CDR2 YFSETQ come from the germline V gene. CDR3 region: CASSLALQGSAGGSYNEQFF. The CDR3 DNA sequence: TGCGCCAGCAGCTTGGCCCTACAGGGGAGTGCGGGAGGGTCCTACAATGAGCAGTTCTTC. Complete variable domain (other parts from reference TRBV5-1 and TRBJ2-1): KAGVTQTPRYLIKTRGQQVTLSCSPISGHRSVSWYQQTPGQGLQFLFEYFSETQRNKGNFPGRFSGRQFSNSRSEMNVSTLELGDSALYLCASSLALQGSAGGSYNEQFFGPGTRLTVL.

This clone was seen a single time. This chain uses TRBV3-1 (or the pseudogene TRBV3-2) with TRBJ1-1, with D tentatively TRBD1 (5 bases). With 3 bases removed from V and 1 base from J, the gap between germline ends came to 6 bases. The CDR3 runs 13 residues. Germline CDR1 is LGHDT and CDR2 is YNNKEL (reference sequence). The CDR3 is CASSHQGNTEAFF. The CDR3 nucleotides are TGTGCCAGCAGCCATCAGGGGAACACTGAAGCTTTCTTT.

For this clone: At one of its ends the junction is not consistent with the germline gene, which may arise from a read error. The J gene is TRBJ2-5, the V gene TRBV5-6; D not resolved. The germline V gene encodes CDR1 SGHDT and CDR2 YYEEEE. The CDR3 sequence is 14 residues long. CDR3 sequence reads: CASSLYGSTIPEDF. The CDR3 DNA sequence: TGTGCCAGCAGCTTGTATGGCAGCACCATACCTGAGGACTTC.

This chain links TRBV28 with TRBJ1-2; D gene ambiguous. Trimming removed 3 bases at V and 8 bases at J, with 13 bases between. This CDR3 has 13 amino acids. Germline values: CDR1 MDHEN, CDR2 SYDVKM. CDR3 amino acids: CASSLIFGEGYTF. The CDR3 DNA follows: TGTGCCAGCAGTTTGATATTTGGGGAGGGCTACACCTTC.

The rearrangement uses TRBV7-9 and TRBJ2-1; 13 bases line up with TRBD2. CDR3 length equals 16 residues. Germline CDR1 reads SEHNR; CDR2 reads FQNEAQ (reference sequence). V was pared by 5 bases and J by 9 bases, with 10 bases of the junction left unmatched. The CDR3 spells CASSARTSGRFAEQFF. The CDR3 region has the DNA TGTGCCAGCAGCGCCCGGACTAGCGGGAGATTCGCTGAGCAGTTCTTC.

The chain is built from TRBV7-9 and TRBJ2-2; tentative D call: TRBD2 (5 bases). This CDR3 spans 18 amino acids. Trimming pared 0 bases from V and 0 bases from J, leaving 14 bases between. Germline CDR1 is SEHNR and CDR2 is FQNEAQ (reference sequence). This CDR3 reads CASSLAAASFANTGELFF. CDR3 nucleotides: TGTGCCAGCAGCTTAGCAGCGGCGTCGTTCGCGAACACCGGGGAGCTGTTTTTT.

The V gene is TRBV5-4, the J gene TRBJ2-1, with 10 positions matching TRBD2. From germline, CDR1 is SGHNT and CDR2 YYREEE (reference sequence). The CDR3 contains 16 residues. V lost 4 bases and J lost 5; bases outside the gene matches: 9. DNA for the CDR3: TGTGCCAGCAGCCCGGACCTAGCGGGGGTTCACAATGAGCAGTTCTTC. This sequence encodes CASSPDLAGVHNEQFF.

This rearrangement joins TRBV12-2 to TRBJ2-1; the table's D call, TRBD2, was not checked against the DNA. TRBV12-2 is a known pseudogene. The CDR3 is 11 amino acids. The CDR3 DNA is TGTGCAAGTCGCTCCCTGTGTGAGCAGTTCTTC. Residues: CASRSLCEQFF.

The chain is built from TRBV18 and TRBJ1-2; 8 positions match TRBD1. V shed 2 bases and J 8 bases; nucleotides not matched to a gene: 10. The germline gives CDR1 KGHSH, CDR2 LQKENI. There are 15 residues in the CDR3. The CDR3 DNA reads TGTGCCAGCTCACCAGGGACAGGCAGCTTAGGGGGCTACACCTTC. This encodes CASSPGTGSLGGYTF.

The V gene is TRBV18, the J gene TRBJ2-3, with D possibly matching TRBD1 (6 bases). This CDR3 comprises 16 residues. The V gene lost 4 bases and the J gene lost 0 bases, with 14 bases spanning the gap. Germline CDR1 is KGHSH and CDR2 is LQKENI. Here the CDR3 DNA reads TGTGCCAGCTCACAAGAGACAGGCCTTAGCACAGATACGCAGTATTTT. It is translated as CASSQETGLSTDTQYF.

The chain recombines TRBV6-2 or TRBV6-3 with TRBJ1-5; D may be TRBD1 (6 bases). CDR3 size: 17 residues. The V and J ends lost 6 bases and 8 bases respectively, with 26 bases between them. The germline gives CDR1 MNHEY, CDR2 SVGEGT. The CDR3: CASSLFRASPSGEPQHF. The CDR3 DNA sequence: TGTGCCAGCAGCTTATTCCGGGCTAGCCCATCAGGGGAGCCCCAGCATTTT.

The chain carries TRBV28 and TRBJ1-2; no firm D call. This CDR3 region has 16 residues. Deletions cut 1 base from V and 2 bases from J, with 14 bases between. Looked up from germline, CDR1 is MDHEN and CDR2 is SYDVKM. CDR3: CASSLFPGKENYGYTF. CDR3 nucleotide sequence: TGTGCCAGCAGTTTATTTCCCGGGAAGGAAAACTATGGCTACACCTTC.

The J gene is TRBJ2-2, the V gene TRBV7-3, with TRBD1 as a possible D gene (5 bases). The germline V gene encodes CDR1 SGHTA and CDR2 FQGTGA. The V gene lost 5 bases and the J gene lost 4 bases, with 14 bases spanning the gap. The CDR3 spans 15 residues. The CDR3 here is CASSVTQGSTGELFF. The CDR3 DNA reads TGTGCCAGCAGCGTTACCCAGGGATCCACCGGGGAGCTGTTTTTT.